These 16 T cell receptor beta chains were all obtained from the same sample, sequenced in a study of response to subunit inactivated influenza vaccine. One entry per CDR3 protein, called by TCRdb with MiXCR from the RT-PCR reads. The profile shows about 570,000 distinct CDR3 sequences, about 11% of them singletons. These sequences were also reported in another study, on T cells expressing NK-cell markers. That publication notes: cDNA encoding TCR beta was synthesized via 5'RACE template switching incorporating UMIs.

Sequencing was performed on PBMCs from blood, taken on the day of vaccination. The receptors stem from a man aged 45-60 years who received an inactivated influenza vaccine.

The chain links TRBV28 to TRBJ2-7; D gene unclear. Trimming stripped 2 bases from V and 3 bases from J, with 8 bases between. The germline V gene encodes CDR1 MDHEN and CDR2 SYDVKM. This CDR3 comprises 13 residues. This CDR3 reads CASSLNPGYEQYF. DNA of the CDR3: TGTGCCAGCAGTTTAAATCCAGGCTACGAGCAGTACTTC.

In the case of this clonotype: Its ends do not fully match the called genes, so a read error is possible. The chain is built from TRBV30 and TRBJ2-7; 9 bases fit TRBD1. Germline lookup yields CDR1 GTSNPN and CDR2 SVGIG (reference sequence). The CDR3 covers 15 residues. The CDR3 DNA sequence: TGTGCCTGGGGTGTGGGACAGGGAGTTGTCTACGAGCAGTACTTC. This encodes CAWGVGQGVVYEQYF.

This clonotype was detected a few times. CDR3 in amino acids: CASSSGPRQQFF. In nucleotides, the CDR3 is TGTGCCAGCAGCTCCGGACCCAGACAGCAGTTCTTC. The rearrangement uses TRBV7-3 and TRBJ2-1; no firm D call. Germline CDR1 SGHTA, CDR2 FQGTGA. This CDR3 region has 12 residues. V lost 4 bases and J 11 bases, leaving 12 bases between the germline ends.

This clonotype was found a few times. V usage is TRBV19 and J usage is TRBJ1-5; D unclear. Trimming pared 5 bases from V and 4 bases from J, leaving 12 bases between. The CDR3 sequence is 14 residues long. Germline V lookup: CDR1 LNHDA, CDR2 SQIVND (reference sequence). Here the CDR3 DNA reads TGTGCCAGTAGTCCGCGGGAACCTAATCAGCCCCAGCATTTT. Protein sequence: CASSPREPNQPQHF.

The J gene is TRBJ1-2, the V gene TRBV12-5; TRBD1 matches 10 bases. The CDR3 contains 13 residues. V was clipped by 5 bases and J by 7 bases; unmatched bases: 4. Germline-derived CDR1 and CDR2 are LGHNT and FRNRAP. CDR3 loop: CASGAGTGVGYTF. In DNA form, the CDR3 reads TGTGCTAGTGGTGCAGGGACAGGGGTTGGCTACACCTTC.

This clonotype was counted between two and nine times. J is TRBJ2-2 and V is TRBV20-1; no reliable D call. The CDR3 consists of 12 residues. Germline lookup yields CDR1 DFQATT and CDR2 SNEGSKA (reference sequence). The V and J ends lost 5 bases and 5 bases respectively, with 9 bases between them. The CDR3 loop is CSALRRTGELFF. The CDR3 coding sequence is TGCAGTGCTCTCAGGCGAACCGGGGAGCTGTTTTTT.

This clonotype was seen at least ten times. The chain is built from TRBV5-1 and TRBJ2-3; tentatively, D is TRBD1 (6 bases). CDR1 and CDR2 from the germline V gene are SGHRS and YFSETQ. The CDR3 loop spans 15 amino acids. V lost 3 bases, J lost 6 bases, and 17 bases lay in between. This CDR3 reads CASSSTQGLWDTQYF. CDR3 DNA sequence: TGCGCCAGCAGCTCGACCCAGGGGCTTTGGGATACGCAGTATTTT.

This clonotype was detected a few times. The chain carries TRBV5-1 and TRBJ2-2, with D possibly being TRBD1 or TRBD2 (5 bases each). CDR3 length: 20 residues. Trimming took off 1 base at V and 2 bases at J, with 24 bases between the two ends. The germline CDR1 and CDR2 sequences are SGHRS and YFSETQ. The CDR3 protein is CASSLPSRVGGSINTGELFF. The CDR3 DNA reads TGCGCCAGCAGCTTGCCTTCCCGGGTTGGGGGATCGATAAACACCGGGGAGCTGTTTTTT.

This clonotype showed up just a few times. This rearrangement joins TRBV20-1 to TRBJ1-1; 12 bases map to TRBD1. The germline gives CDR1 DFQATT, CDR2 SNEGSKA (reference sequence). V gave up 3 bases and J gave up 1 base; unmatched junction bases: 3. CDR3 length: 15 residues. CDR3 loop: CSASRDRGPNTEAFF. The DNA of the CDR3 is TGCAGTGCTAGCCGGGACAGGGGGCCGAACACTGAAGCTTTCTTT.

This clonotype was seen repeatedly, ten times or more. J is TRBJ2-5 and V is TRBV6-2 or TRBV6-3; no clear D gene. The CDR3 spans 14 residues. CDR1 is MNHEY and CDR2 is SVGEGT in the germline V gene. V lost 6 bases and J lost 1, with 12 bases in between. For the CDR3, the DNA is TGTGCCAGCAGCCAGAGATCGACCCAAGAGACCCAGTACTTC. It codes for CASSQRSTQETQYF.

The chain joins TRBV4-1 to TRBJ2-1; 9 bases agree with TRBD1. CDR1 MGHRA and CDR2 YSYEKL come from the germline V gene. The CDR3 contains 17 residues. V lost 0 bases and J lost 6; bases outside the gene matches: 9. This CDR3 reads CASSQEADRGIINEQFF. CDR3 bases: TGCGCCAGCAGCCAAGAGGCCGACAGGGGGATCATCAATGAGCAGTTCTTC.

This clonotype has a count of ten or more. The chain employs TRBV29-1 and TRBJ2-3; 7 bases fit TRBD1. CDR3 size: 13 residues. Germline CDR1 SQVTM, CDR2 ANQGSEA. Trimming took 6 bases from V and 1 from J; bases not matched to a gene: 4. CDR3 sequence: CSVNQGGTDTQYF. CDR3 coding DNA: TGCAGCGTAAATCAGGGGGGCACAGATACGCAGTATTTT.

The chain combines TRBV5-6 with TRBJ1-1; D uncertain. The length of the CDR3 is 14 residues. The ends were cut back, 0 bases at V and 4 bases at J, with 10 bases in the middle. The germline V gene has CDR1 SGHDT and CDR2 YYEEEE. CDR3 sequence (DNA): TGTGCCAGCAGCTTGGTGCGCGGGAGCACTGAAGCTTTCTTT. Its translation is CASSLVRGSTEAFF.

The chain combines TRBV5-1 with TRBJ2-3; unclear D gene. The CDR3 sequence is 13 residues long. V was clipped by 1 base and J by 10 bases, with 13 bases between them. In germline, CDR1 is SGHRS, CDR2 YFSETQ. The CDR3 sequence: CASSLSPDTPQYF. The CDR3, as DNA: TGCGCCAGCAGCTTGAGTCCCGACACCCCGCAGTATTTT.

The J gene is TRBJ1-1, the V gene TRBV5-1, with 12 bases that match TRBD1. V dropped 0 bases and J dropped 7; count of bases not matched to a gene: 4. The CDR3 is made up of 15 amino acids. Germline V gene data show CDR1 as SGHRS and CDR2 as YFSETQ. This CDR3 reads CASSLVGQGAGEAFF. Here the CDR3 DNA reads TGCGCCAGCAGCTTGGTGGGACAGGGGGCGGGTGAAGCTTTCTTT.

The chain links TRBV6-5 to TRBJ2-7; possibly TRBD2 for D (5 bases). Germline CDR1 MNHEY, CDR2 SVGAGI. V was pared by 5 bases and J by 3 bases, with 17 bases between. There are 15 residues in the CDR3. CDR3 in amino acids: CASSLPRTGFYEQYF. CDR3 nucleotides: TGTGCCAGCAGTCTACCCCGGACGGGATTCTACGAGCAGTACTTC.